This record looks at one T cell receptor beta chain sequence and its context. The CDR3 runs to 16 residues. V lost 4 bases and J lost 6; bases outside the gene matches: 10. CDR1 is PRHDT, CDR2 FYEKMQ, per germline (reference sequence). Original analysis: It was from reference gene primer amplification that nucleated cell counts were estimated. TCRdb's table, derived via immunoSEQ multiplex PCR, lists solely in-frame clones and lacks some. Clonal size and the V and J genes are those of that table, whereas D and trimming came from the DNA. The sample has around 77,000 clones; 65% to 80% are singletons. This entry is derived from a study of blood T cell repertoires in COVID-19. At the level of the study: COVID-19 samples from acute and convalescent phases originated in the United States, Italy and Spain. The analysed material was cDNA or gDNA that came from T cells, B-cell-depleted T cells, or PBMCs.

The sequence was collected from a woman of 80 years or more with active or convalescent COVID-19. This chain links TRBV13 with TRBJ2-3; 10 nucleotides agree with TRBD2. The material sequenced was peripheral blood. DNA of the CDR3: TGTGCCAGCAGCTGGAGAGCGGGGGGGCTTAGGGATACGCAGTATTTT. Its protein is CASSWRAGGLRDTQYF.